The clone carrying this T cell receptor (beta chain) was detected a few times. The CDR3 length is 16 residues. Trimming at V came to 3 bases and at J to 0 bases, leaving 4 bases not matched to a gene. Germline V gene data show CDR1 as KGHSH and CDR2 as LQKENI. This record belongs to a study of T cells in Graves' hyperthyroidism and ophthalmopathy. When hyperthyroidism was first diagnosed, the blood sample was taken, preceding any ophthalmopathy symptoms. RNA transcripts served as the template for amplifying TCR beta CDR3 regions. HTBI primers were used for first-round RT-PCR of the TCR CDR3. TCRdb independently ran MiXCR on the multiplex PCR reads; one entry per CDR3 protein. The sample lists approximately 360,000 distinct CDR3 sequences; around a sixth were seen once.

The sequence was collected from a woman younger than 30 with Graves' hyperthyroidism that later progressed to Graves' ophthalmopathy. Sequencing was carried out using blood. V and J are TRBV18 and TRBJ2-3, with 9 bases fitting TRBD2. CDR3 bases: TGTGCCAGCTCACCCTCTAGCGGGACTAGCACAGATACGCAGTATTTT. Amino acid sequence: CASSPSSGTSTDTQYF.